This T cell receptor (beta chain) was documented in a study of cytomegalovirus exposure and HLA in healthy donors. Across the study: For the approximately 400 genotyped donors, 75% to 90% fell within the Caucasian-associated ancestry cluster.

This CDR3 spans 11 amino acids. Between the trimmed V and J ends, which lost 11 bases and 4 bases, there was a span of 11 bases. The V gene's germline CDR1 is MNHEY and CDR2 SVGAGI. PCR primers comprised 60 Vbeta and 13 Jbeta primers. Profiled with immunoSEQ multiplex PCR; TCRdb holds only in-frame clones, not every one. The sample lists around 150,000 clones; about four fifths were seen once. Study-wide results and caveats: Accurate predictions that matched the HLA-A and HLA-B alleles of most subjects were reportedly made from TCR beta sequences. A later look showed TCR association rates differing by HLA locus, highest for DRB1 and lowest for HLA-C.

Concerning this clone: What it binds is unknown.

Specimen: PBMCs. The receptor's source is a male donor in good health and CMV-seronegative. This rearrangement joins TRBV6-5 to TRBJ1-2, with D hard to call. CDR3 sequence reads: CAASGSYGYTF. CDR3 bases: TGTGCCGCCTCCGGGTCCTATGGCTACACCTTC.